The 16 T cell receptor beta chains given below trace back to one sample, sequenced in a study of cytomegalovirus exposure and HLA in healthy donors. The study ran its PCR with 60 Vbeta and 13 Jbeta primers. Data came from immunoSEQ multiplex PCR; TCRdb stores just in-frame clones and leaves some out. The table lists about 140,000 clones, 79% of them singletons. Sequencing input: PBMCs. These receptors came from a man aged 18 to 35 in good health and CMV-seronegative.

This clone was counted only a few times. The J gene is TRBJ2-1, the V gene TRBV2; TRBD2 matches at 11 bases. The germline V gene encodes CDR1 SNHLY and CDR2 FYNNEI. J lost 9 bases, V lost 1 base, and 5 bases had no gene match. The CDR3 is made up of 15 amino acids. The CDR3 sequence is CASSEVAGGRGEQFF. Here the CDR3 DNA reads TGTGCCAGCAGTGAAGTAGCGGGGGGGCGTGGTGAGCAGTTCTTC.

This clone was seen only a few times. The chain combines TRBV2 with TRBJ1-2; D possibly corresponds to TRBD1 (5 bases). The germline V gene has CDR1 SNHLY and CDR2 FYNNEI. CDR3 length: 13 amino acids. With 3 bases removed from V and 8 bases from J, the gap between germline ends came to 13 bases. CDR3 protein: CASSDWAGEGYTF. The CDR3 nucleotides are TGTGCCAGCAGTGACTGGGCGGGGGAGGGCTACACCTTC.

The gene calls are TRBV29-1 and TRBJ2-7; 10 nucleotides agree with TRBD1. Germline CDR1 is SQVTM and CDR2 is ANQGSEA. V lost 2 bases and J lost 3; bases outside the gene matches: 7. This CDR3 contains 15 residues. The CDR3 coding sequence is TGCAGCGTTGAATATTCCGGACAGGGGGGCTACGAGCAGTACTTC. Residues: CSVEYSGQGGYEQYF.

The chain uses TRBV18 and TRBJ1-2; D is perhaps TRBD1 (6 bases). This CDR3 spans 16 amino acids. V shed 1 base and J shed 4 bases, with 16 bases lying between them. Looked up from germline, CDR1 is KGHSH and CDR2 is LQKENI. The CDR3 DNA sequence: TGTGCCAGCTCACCACGTCCCGCAGGGGTGATCTATGGCTACACCTTC. It codes for CASSPRPAGVIYGYTF. Variable domain in full (rest from reference TRBV18 and TRBJ1-2): NAGVMQNPRHLVRRRGQEARLRCSPMKGHSHVYWYRQLPEEGLKFMVYLQKENIIDESGMPKERFSAEFPKEGPSILRIQQVVRGDSAAYFCASSPRPAGVIYGYTFGSGTRLTVV.

The CDR3 DNA reads TGTGCCAGCAGCTTGGGGGACAGGGAGTGGGAGACCCAGTACTTC. Residues: CASSLGDREWETQYF. The gene calls are TRBV5-8 and TRBJ2-5, with TRBD1 matching 9 bases. Germline values: CDR1 SGHTS, CDR2 YDEGEE. J was trimmed by 5 bases and V by 0 bases; bases with no gene match: 5. The CDR3 runs 15 residues.

This clone was observed a single time. V and J are TRBV5-8 and TRBJ2-3, with D tentatively TRBD1 (5 bases). The germline CDR1 and CDR2 sequences are SGHTS and YDEGEE. V lost 1 base and J lost 6, with 12 bases in between. The CDR3 totals 14 residues. CDR3 loop: CASSLTGYEDTQYF. CDR3 DNA: TGTGCCAGCAGCTTGACAGGATATGAGGATACGCAGTATTTT. Using reference TRBV5-8 and TRBJ2-3 for the parts outside the CDR3, the full variable domain is EAGVTQSPTHLIKTRGQQATLRCSPISGHTSVYWYQQALGLGLQFLLWYDEGEERNRGNFPPRFSGRQFPNYSSELNVNALELEDSALYLCASSLTGYEDTQYFGPGTRLTVL.

The chain joins TRBV9 to TRBJ1-2, with 10 bases fitting TRBD1. The CDR3 has 15 amino acids. Trimming took 1 base from V and 7 from J; bases not matched to a gene: 7. Germline CDR1 SGDLS, CDR2 YYNGEE. The CDR3 DNA reads as TGTGCCAGCAGCGTAAGTCCGACAGGGGGCAGTGGCTACACCTTC. It translates to CASSVSPTGGSGYTF.

This clone has just a few counts. The rearrangement uses TRBV11-3 and TRBJ1-1, with D hard to call. The CDR3 extends over 15 amino acids. The ends were cut back, 1 base at V and 0 bases at J, with 9 bases in the middle. Germline CDR1 reads SGHNT; CDR2 reads YENEEA. As DNA, the CDR3 is TGTGCCAGCAGCTTAGCGGAGGTTTTGAACACTGAAGCTTTCTTT. Protein: CASSLAEVLNTEAFF.

The rearrangement uses TRBV9 and TRBJ2-3; 8 bases agree with TRBD1. The junction had 10 bases not matched to a gene; V was cut back by 0 bases and J by 7 bases. CDR1 SGDLS and CDR2 YYNGEE come from the germline V gene. The CDR3 extends over 16 amino acids. The CDR3, as DNA: TGTGCCAGCAGCGTAGGAGAGGGCCAGGGGGCCAATACGCAGTATTTT. It is translated as CASSVGEGQGANTQYF.

This clone was counted only a few times. The chain joins TRBV6-6 to TRBJ1-4; D call uncertain. The CDR3 extends over 13 amino acids. The V gene's germline CDR1 is MNHNY and CDR2 SVGAGI (reference sequence). V lost 4 bases and J 8 bases, leaving 11 bases between the germline ends. The CDR3 DNA is TGTGCCAGCAGTTTCCAAGGAGGGGAAAAACTGTTTTTT. It encodes CASSFQGGEKLFF.

This clone was counted a single time. This chain joins TRBV11-3 and TRBJ2-2; D may be TRBD1 (5 bases). The ends were cut back, 6 bases at V and 0 bases at J, with 11 bases in the middle. CDR3 length: 15 amino acids. CDR1 is SGHNT, CDR2 YENEEA, per germline. This CDR3 is CASSSRQTNTGELFF. In DNA, the CDR3 is TGTGCCAGCAGTAGTAGACAGACGAACACCGGGGAGCTGTTTTTT.

The V call is TRBV10-3, the J call TRBJ1-2; 7 bases agree with TRBD1. Germline V gene sequence: CDR1 ENHRY, CDR2 SYGVKD. CDR3 size: 14 residues. Losses at the gene ends were 7 bases for V and 2 bases for J; bases not matched to a gene: 7. CDR3: CAITQTGPNYGYTF. The CDR3 nucleotides read TGTGCCATCACCCAGACAGGGCCCAACTATGGCTACACCTTC.

CDR3 sequence (DNA): TGCGCCAGCAGCCACAGACAGTTTGCGGAGACTGAAGAGCAGTTCTTC. The encoded protein is CASSHRQFAETEEQFF. V usage is TRBV4-1 and J usage is TRBJ2-1; maybe TRBD1 (5 bases). The V gene lost 3 bases and the J gene lost 10 bases, with 22 bases spanning the gap. CDR1 MGHRA and CDR2 YSYEKL come from the germline V gene. The length of the CDR3 is 16 residues.

In DNA form, the CDR3 reads TGTGCCAGCAGCGTAGGTCCCGGGGTAGAGACCCAGTACTTC. Translation: CASSVGPGVETQYF. The chain carries TRBV9 and TRBJ2-5; D may be TRBD2 (5 bases). CDR3 length equals 14 residues. Germline V lookup: CDR1 SGDLS, CDR2 YYNGEE. Trimming removed 0 bases from V and 4 bases from J, with 10 bases in between.

V usage is TRBV7-6 and J usage is TRBJ1-4; D gene uncertain. Germline loops: CDR1 SGHVS, CDR2 FNYEAQ. The V gene lost 4 bases and the J gene lost 0 bases, with 15 bases spanning the gap. The CDR3 spans 17 residues. CDR3 bases: TGTGCCAGCAGCTCTCGGATGGCGGGGACAACTAATGAAAAACTGTTTTTT. It codes for CASSSRMAGTTNEKLFF.

The DNA of the CDR3 is TGTGCCTGGAGTGTAAGGAGGGCAGATACGCAGTATTTT. It yields the protein CAWSVRRADTQYF. The rearrangement links TRBV30 to TRBJ2-3; tentative D call: TRBD2 (6 bases). In germline, CDR1 is GTSNPN, CDR2 SVGIG (reference sequence). V lost 0 bases to trimming and J lost 4 bases, with 8 bases between them. The CDR3 is 13 residues long.